The T cell receptor (beta chain) described here comes from a study of cytomegalovirus exposure and HLA in healthy donors. General study results and limits: Most TCR sequences were uncommon, yet certain public TCRs appeared in many donors. Earlier analysis found most TCR beta V segments productive about 90% or about 30% of the time. Prediction of most subjects' HLA-A and HLA-B alleles by TCR beta sequences was reportedly accurate.

Use of 60 Vbeta and 13 Jbeta primers characterized the PCR. Sequencing used immunoSEQ multiplex PCR; TCRdb keeps in-frame clones, though not all of them. The table lists 95,000 to 150,000 clones, roughly 17% of them singletons. Trimming removed 7 bases at V and 8 bases at J, with 18 bases between. Germline loops: CDR1 MNHEY, CDR2 SMNVEV (reference sequence). There are 14 residues in the CDR3. This clone was counted a few times. Its antigen is unidentified. This chain connects TRBV27 to TRBJ2-1; D is perhaps TRBD2 (6 bases). Sequencing input: PBMCs. This receptor was taken from a female donor in good health and CMV-seropositive. This CDR3 is CASKIVLAVHEQFF. The CDR3 DNA is TGTGCCAGCAAAATAGTACTAGCAGTACATGAGCAGTTCTTC.